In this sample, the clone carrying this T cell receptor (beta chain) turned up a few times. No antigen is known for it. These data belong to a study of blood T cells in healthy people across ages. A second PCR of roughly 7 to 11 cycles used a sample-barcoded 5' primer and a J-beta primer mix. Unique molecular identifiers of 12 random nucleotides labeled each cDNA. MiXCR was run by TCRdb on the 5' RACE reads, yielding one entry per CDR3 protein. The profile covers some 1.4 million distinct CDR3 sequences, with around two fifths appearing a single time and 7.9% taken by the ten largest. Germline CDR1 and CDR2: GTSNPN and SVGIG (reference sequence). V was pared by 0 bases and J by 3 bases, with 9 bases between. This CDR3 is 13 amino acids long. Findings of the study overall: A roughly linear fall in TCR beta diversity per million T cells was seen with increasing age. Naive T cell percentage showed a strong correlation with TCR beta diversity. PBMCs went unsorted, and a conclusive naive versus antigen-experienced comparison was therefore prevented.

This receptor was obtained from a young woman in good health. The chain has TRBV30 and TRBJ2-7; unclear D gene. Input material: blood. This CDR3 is CAWSVASIYEQYF. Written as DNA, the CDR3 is TGTGCCTGGAGTGTGGCTTCTATCTACGAGCAGTACTTC.